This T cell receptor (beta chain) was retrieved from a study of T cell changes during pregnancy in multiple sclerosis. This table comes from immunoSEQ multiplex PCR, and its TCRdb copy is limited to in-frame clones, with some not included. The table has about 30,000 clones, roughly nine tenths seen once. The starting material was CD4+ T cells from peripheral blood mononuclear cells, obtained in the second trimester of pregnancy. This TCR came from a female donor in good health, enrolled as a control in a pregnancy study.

CDR3 residues: CASSLGLAGVSEQYF. The CDR3, as DNA: TGCGCCAGCAGCTTAGGACTAGCGGGGGTAAGCGAGCAGTACTTC. The chain couples TRBV5-1 to TRBJ2-7; 13 bases are shared with TRBD2. V trimming: 2 bases; J trimming: 6 bases; junction bases outside the gene matches: 5. Germline values: CDR1 SGHRS, CDR2 YFSETQ. The CDR3 runs 15 residues.